The next 27 T cell receptor beta chains were all read from a single sample in a study of blood T cells in healthy people across ages (dated by TCRdb to 2014 to 2015). The library came from 5' RACE. For sequencing, an Illumina HiSeq 2500 was employed. A second about 7 to 11 cycle PCR used a sample-barcoded 5' primer and a J-beta primer mix. TCRdb ran its own pipeline on the public reads, namely fastp trimming at Q25 and MiXCR clone calling, and kept in-frame beta chains. Entries that share a CDR3 protein sequence are merged under the most common genes and DNA. The sample data list around 970,000 distinct CDR3 sequences, and roughly 50% of these were observed just once. About 22% of the sample is in the top ten clones. Sequenced sample: blood. The receptors stem from a woman aged 60 to 75 in good health.

This clonotype has a handful of counts. The chain carries TRBV12-3 or TRBV12-4 and TRBJ2-3, with D tentatively TRBD1 or TRBD2 (5 bases each). CDR3 length equals 13 residues. Trimming left V 4 bases short and J 4 bases short, with 9 bases between. The CDR3 loop is CASSSMGADTQYF. In DNA form, the CDR3 reads TGTGCCAGCAGTTCCATGGGGGCAGATACGCAGTATTTT.

This clonotype has a single count. The chain couples TRBV5-5 to TRBJ1-4; D not certain. From germline, CDR1 is SGHKS and CDR2 YYEKEE (reference sequence). The CDR3 runs 14 residues. V was clipped by 5 bases and J by 4 bases, with 12 bases between them. This chain's CDR3 is CASSQTAFNEKLFF. The CDR3 DNA reads TGTGCCAGCAGTCAGACCGCCTTTAATGAAAAACTGTTTTTT. Full variable domain (remainder filled in from reference TRBV5-5 and TRBJ1-4): DAGVTQSPTHLIKTRGQQVTLRCSPISGHKSVSWYQQVLGQGPQFIFQYYEKEERGRGNFPDRFSARQFPNYSSELNVNALLLGDSALYLCASSQTAFNEKLFFGSGTQLSVL.

The chain joins TRBV13 to TRBJ1-1; D gene uncertain. CDR3 size: 12 residues. From germline, CDR1 is PRHDT and CDR2 FYEKMQ (reference sequence). Trimming pared 3 bases from V and 4 bases from J, leaving 6 bases between. DNA of the CDR3: TGTGCCAGCAGCTTGATAAGCACTGAAGCTTTCTTT. Protein: CASSLISTEAFF. The full variable domain, in which reference TRBV13 and TRBJ1-1 provide the parts outside the CDR3, is AAGVIQSPRHLIKEKRETATLKCYPIPRHDTVYWYQQGPGQDPQFLISFYEKMQSDKGSIPDRFSAQQFSDYHSELNMSSLELGDSALYFCASSLISTEAFFGQGTRLTVV.

The chain joins TRBV4-1 to TRBJ2-5; 8 bases agree with TRBD2. The J call is doubtful: the DNA matches TRBJ2-7 better. The length of the CDR3 is 15 residues. Germline V CDR1 and CDR2: MGHRA, YSYEKL. The CDR3 here is CASSATSAGDYEQYF. As DNA, the CDR3 is TGCGCCAGCAGCGCGACCTCAGCGGGGGACTACGAGCAGTACTTC.

The V call is TRBV11-2, the J call TRBJ2-5; weak D call: TRBD1 (5 bases). The J call may be in error: the DNA end matches TRBJ2-7 better. CDR3 length equals 13 residues. Germline values: CDR1 SGHAT, CDR2 FQNNGV. CDR3 DNA sequence: TGTGCCAGCCCCCAGGGTAGGACCTACGAGCAGTACTTC. It encodes CASPQGRTYEQYF.

This clonotype has just a few counts. The genes are TRBV4-2 and TRBJ2-1; D unclear. The CDR3 consists of 14 residues. With 0 bases removed from V and 9 bases from J, the gap between germline ends came to 12 bases. Germline lookup yields CDR1 LGHNA and CDR2 YNFKEQ. The CDR3 nucleotides read TGTGCCAGCAGCCAAGATCGAGGTTATAGTGAGCAGTTCTTC. It codes for CASSQDRGYSEQFF.

The V and J genes are TRBV7-2 and TRBJ1-2, with D perhaps matching TRBD1 (6 bases). V was cut by 4 bases and J by 3 bases, with 12 bases left in between. This CDR3 contains 14 residues. CDR1 is SGHTA and CDR2 is FQGNSA in the germline V gene. CDR3 sequence reads: CASSSRYRDYGYTF. The DNA of the CDR3 is TGTGCCAGCAGCTCCCGGTACAGGGACTATGGCTACACCTTC. The full variable domain, completed using reference TRBV7-2 and TRBJ1-2, is GAGVSQSPSNKVTEKGKDVELRCDPISGHTALYWYRQSLGQGLEFLIYFQGNSAPDKSGLPSDRFSAERTGGSVSTLTIQRTQQEDSAVYLCASSSRYRDYGYTFGSGTRLTVV.

This clonotype was picked up a small number of times. V and J are TRBV12-3 or TRBV12-4 and TRBJ2-7; D possibly corresponds to TRBD2 (5 bases). The closer fit of TRBJ2-5 to the DNA end suggests the J call may be wrong. This CDR3 spans 15 amino acids. CDR3 loop: CASSLAQRMQETQYF. For the CDR3, the DNA is TGTGCCAGCAGTTTAGCTCAGCGGATGCAAGAGACCCAGTACTTC.

This clonotype was seen a few times. The chain uses TRBV7-8 and TRBJ2-7; no clear D gene. The end of the DNA is better explained by TRBJ2-4, so the J call may be wrong. The CDR3 is 17 amino acids. Per germline, CDR1 SGHVS and CDR2 FQNEAQ. CDR3 coding DNA: TGTGCCAGCAGCTCGAGACGCCTTGGCGTTAAACAGAACATTCAGTACTTC. It yields the protein CASSSRRLGVKQNIQYF.

The chain joins TRBV3-1 to TRBJ2-1; D not resolved. Germline lookup yields CDR1 LGHDT and CDR2 YNNKEL (reference sequence). Trimming took 0 bases from V and 4 from J, leaving 16 bases between them. This CDR3 region has 17 residues. The CDR3 is CASSQDMANPRYNEQFF. The CDR3 DNA sequence: TGTGCCAGCAGCCAAGATATGGCGAATCCCCGATACAATGAGCAGTTCTTC.

This chain joins TRBV5-1 and TRBJ2-7, with unresolved D. Deletions cut 0 bases from V and 4 bases from J, with 11 bases between. CDR1 is SGHRS and CDR2 is YFSETQ in the germline V gene. This CDR3 is 14 amino acids long. CDR3 bases: TGCGCCAGCAGCTTGGATCGGACCACATACGAGCAGTACTTC. Its translation is CASSLDRTTYEQYF.

This rearrangement joins TRBV5-1 to TRBJ2-7; unclear D gene. The CDR3 runs to 13 residues. Deletions cut 6 bases from V and 2 bases from J, with 12 bases between. Looked up from germline, CDR1 is SGHRS and CDR2 is YFSETQ. CDR3 residues: CASTRPYTYEQYF. CDR3 bases: TGCGCCAGCACCCGTCCGTATACCTACGAGCAGTACTTC.

The J gene is TRBJ2-7, the V gene TRBV12-3 or TRBV12-4, with unresolved D. The assigned J gene may be wrong: the sequence end matches TRBJ2-5 better. This CDR3 comprises 13 residues. The CDR3, as DNA: TGTGCCAGCAGTTTGACCCTCTTGGAGACCCAGTACTTC. Amino acid sequence: CASSLTLLETQYF.

V gene TRBV12-3 or TRBV12-4 combines with J gene TRBJ2-1, with D maybe TRBD2 (6 bases). V lost 3 bases to trimming and J lost 7 bases, with 13 bases between them. There are 14 residues in the CDR3. In nucleotides, the CDR3 is TGTGCCAGCAGTTTCGGAGGGTTTCGGAATGAGCAGTTCTTC. This translates into CASSFGGFRNEQFF.

This chain connects TRBV10-3 to TRBJ1-1; a possible D gene is TRBD1 (6 bases). V was trimmed by 6 bases and J by 1 base, leaving 9 bases between them. Germline lookup yields CDR1 ENHRY and CDR2 SYGVKD. The CDR3 sequence is 13 residues long. The CDR3 spells CAISQGGNTEAFF. CDR3 in DNA: TGTGCCATCAGCCAAGGGGGGAACACTGAAGCTTTCTTT.

The chain recombines TRBV29-1 with TRBJ2-1; 8 bases fit TRBD1. V shed 5 bases, J shed 10 bases, and the junction held 10 bases outside the gene matches. Germline CDR1 and CDR2: SQVTM and ANQGSEA. The CDR3 covers 13 residues. The DNA for the CDR3 is TGCAGCGTTCAGGGGGCAGGTTTCTACGAGCAGTTCTTC. Encoded protein: CSVQGAGFYEQFF.

The gene calls are TRBV12-3 or TRBV12-4 and TRBJ2-2; TRBD2 matches at 7 bases. Germline trimming cut 1 base from V and 3 bases from J; bases unmatched to any gene: 5. CDR3 length: 16 amino acids. The CDR3 protein is CASSLDASGYTGELFF. CDR3 in DNA: TGTGCCAGCAGTTTAGATGCTAGCGGATACACCGGGGAGCTGTTTTTT.

The chain uses TRBV27 and TRBJ1-1; D unclear. The CDR3 sequence is 14 residues long. Deletions cut 7 bases from V and 0 bases from J, with 12 bases between. The germline gives CDR1 MNHEY, CDR2 SMNVEV (reference sequence). The DNA of the CDR3 is TGTGCCAGCAACCCCACCCAGGTGAACACTGAAGCTTTCTTT. This codes for CASNPTQVNTEAFF.

This chain joins TRBV5-1 and TRBJ2-1; D gene uncertain. V was clipped by 3 bases and J by 0 bases, with 10 bases between them. The CDR3 runs 15 residues. The germline gives CDR1 SGHRS, CDR2 YFSETQ. CDR3 sequence: CASSYSASSYNEQFF. In DNA, the CDR3 is TGCGCCAGCAGCTACAGCGCGAGCTCCTACAATGAGCAGTTCTTC.

This clonotype was seen a few times. This chain uses TRBV20-1 with TRBJ2-7, with D perhaps TRBD2 (7 bases). Germline-derived CDR1 and CDR2 are DFQATT and SNEGSKA (reference sequence). CDR3 length: 13 amino acids. V was shortened by 6 bases and J by 5 bases, with 17 bases between the two germline ends. The CDR3 here is CSARGGTTNEQYF. DNA for the CDR3: TGCAGTGCGAGGGGGGGGACCACTAACGAGCAGTACTTC.

The chain links TRBV12-3 or TRBV12-4 to TRBJ1-1, with 11 bases aligning to TRBD1. CDR3 size: 15 residues. With 5 bases clipped from V and 5 bases from J, the junction kept 7 bases outside the gene matches. In DNA form, the CDR3 reads TGTGCCAGCAGTGGACAGGGGGCAGGGAAGACTGAAGCTTTCTTT. Protein sequence: CASSGQGAGKTEAFF.

The chain uses TRBV15 and TRBJ1-6; D remains unclear. Trimming removed 0 bases from V and 6 bases from J, with 3 bases in between. This CDR3 is 13 amino acids long. Germline V gene data show CDR1 as LNHNV and CDR2 as YYDKDF (reference sequence). CDR3 residues: CATSRESNSPLHF. CDR3 in DNA: TGTGCCACCAGCAGAGAGTCTAATTCACCCCTCCACTTT.

This clonotype has more than one count but fewer than ten. The V and J genes are TRBV7-2 and TRBJ2-3; 10 bases are a match to TRBD2. This CDR3 contains 18 residues. V was clipped by 0 bases and J by 4 bases; unmatched bases: 10. CDR1 is SGHTA, CDR2 FQGNSA, per germline. The CDR3 spells CASSLAWWASGSSDTQYF. The CDR3 DNA follows: TGTGCCAGCAGCTTAGCTTGGTGGGCTAGCGGGAGTTCAGATACGCAGTATTTT.

The chain combines TRBV4-3 with TRBJ2-1, with 9 bases fitting TRBD2. Trimming cost V 4 bases and J 8 bases; bases outside gene matches: 12. Germline V gene data show CDR1 as LGHNA and CDR2 as YSLEER. The CDR3 is made up of 16 amino acids. The CDR3 nucleotides are TGCGCCAGCAGCCTCCGTAGCGGGAGAGGGGGGGATGAGCAGTTCTTC. Its translation is CASSLRSGRGGDEQFF.

This chain uses TRBV6-6 with TRBJ1-5; the D is unclear. Trimming cost V 4 bases and J 6 bases, with 7 bases left between them. The CDR3 totals 12 residues. Germline V CDR1 and CDR2: MNHNY, SVGAGI (reference sequence). CDR3 sequence (DNA): TGTGCCAGCAGTTCTGGGAGTCAGCCCCAGCATTTT. This encodes CASSSGSQPQHF.

The chain couples TRBV5-1 to TRBJ2-7, with D perhaps TRBD2 (6 bases). CDR3 length equals 15 residues. V was cut by 4 bases and J by 5 bases, with 19 bases left in between. From germline, CDR1 is SGHRS and CDR2 YFSETQ. CDR3 loop: CASSRGGTLWDEQYF. The DNA for the CDR3 is TGCGCCAGCAGCCGAGGCGGGACTCTATGGGACGAGCAGTACTTC.

The chain carries TRBV28 and TRBJ2-4; D call uncertain. The CDR3 length is 14 residues. The germline gives CDR1 MDHEN, CDR2 SYDVKM. Trimming shortened V by 6 bases and J by 2 bases, and 11 bases separated the two germline ends. The CDR3 DNA follows: TGTGCCAGCAGCCCCGTTGTGACCAAAAACATTCAGTACTTC. Protein product: CASSPVVTKNIQYF.